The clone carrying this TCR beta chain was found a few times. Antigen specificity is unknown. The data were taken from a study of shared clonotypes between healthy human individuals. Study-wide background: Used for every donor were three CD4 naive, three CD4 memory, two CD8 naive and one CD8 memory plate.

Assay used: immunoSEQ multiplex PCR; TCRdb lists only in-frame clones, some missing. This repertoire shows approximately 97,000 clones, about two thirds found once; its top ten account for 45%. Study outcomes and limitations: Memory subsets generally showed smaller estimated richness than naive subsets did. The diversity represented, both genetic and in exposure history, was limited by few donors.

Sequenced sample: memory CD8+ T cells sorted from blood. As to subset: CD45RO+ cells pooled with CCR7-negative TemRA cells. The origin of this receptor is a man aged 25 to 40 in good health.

The CDR3: CASSEGTSGGLQETQYF. In DNA, the CDR3 is TGTGCCAGCAGTGAAGGGACTAGCGGGGGCCTTCAAGAGACCCAGTACTTC. The chain has TRBV2 and TRBJ2-5, with 13 nucleotides matching TRBD2. After removal of 1 base from V and 2 bases from J, the junction contained 4 bases not matched to a gene. The CDR3 has 17 amino acids. From germline, CDR1 is SNHLY and CDR2 FYNNEI.